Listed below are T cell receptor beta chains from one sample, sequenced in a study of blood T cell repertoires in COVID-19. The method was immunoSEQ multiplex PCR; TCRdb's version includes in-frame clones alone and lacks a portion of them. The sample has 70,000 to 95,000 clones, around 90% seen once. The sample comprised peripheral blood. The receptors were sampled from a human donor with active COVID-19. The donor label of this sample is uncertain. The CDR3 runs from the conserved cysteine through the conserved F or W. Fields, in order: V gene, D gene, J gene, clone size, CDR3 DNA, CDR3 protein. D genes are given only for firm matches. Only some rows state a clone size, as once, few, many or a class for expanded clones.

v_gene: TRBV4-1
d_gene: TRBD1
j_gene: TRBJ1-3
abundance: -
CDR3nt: TGCGCCAGCAGAAAGACAGGGACCTTTGGAAACACCATATATTTT
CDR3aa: CASRKTGTFGNTIYF

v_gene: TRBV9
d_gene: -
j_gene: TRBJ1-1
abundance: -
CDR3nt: TGTGCCAGCAGCGTAGATATCGCGGGAGGGAACACTGAAGCTTTCTTT
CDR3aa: CASSVDIAGGNTEAFF

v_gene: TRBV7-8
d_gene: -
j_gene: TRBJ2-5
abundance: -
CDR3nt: TGTGCCAGCAGCTTAGACACCCCGCCGTACTTC
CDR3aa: CASSLDTPPYF

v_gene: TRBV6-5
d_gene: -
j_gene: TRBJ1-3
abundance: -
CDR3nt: TGTGCCAGCAGTTGGAGCAACTCTGGAAACACCATATATTTT
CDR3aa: CASSWSNSGNTIYF

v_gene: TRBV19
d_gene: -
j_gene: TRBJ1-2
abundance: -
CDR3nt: TGTGCCAGTAGTGCCCCAGGGGACCTCTATGGCTACACCTTC
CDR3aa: CASSAPGDLYGYTF

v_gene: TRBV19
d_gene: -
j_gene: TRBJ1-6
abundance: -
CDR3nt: TGTGCCAGTAGTATAGAGCACGGAGATATCTCACCCCTCCACTTT
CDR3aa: CASSIEHGDISPLHF

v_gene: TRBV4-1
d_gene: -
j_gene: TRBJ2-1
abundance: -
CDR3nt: TGCGCCAGCAGCCAAGAAGGGGCCGGGTTTGATGAGCAGTTCTTC
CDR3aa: CASSQEGAGFDEQFF

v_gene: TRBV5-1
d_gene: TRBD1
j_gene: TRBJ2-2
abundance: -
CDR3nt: TGCGCCAGCAGCTCATCCGGGACAGGGAACACCGGGGAGCTGTTTTTT
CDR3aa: CASSSSGTGNTGELFF

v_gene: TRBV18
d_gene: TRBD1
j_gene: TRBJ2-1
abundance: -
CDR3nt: TGTGCCAGCTCACCACCATATGACAGGGGGCTAAGTAATGAGCAGTTCTTC
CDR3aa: CASSPPYDRGLSNEQFF

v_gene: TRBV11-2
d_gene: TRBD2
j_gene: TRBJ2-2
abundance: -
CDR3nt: TGTGCCAGCAGCGACGGACTAGCGGGGGGTACCGGGGAGCTGTTTTTT
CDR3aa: CASSDGLAGGTGELFF

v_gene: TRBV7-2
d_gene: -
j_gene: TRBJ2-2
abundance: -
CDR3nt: TGTGCCAGCACCGACTCTTCCGTCCGGGAGCTGTTTTTT
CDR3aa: CASTDSSVRELFF

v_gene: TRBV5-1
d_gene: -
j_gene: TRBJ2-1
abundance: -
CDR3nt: TGCGCCAGCAGCCTCACAGGGAACTCCTACAATGAGCAGTTCTTC
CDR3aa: CASSLTGNSYNEQFF

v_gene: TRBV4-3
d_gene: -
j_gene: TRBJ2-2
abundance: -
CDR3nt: TGCGCCAGCAGTTTCCAAGGAGGGCTAAACACCGGGGAGCTGTTTTTT
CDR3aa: CASSFQGGLNTGELFF

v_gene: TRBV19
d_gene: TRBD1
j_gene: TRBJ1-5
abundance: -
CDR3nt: TGTGCCAGTAGCAGGACAGGGCCCAATCAGCCCCAGCATTTT
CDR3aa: CASSRTGPNQPQHF

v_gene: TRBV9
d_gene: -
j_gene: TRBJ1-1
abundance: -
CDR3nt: TGTGCCAGCAGCGTATACCTAGGCGGGGGGAGGGATAACACTGAAGCTTTCTTT
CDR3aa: CASSVYLGGGRDNTEAFF

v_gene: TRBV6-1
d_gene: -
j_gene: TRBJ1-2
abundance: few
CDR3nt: TGTGCCAGCAGTGAAGCGCTTCAGGGGACCTATGGCTACACCTTC
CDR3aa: CASSEALQGTYGYTF

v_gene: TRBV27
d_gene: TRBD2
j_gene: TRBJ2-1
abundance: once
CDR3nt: TGTGCCAGCAGAAATAGCGGGGGGTACAATGAGCAGTTCTTC
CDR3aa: CASRNSGGYNEQFF

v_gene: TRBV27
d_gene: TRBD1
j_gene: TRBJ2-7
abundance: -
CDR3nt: TGTGCCAGCAGGCCCGGGACAGGGGTCAACGAGCAGTACTTC
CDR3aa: CASRPGTGVNEQYF

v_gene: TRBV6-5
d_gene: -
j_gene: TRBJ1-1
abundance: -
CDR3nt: TGTGCCAGCGGTCGACTGGCGAACACTGAAGCTTTCTTT
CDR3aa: CASGRLANTEAFF

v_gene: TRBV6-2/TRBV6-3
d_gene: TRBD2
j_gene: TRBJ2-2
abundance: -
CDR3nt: TGTGCCAGCAGCGGGGGGTCTGTTGGCGGGGAGCTGTTTTTT
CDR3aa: CASSGGSVGGELFF

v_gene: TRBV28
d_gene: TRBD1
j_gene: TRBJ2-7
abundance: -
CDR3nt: TGTGCCAGCAGTCGCCCGGGACAGGGTACCTACGAGCAGTACTTC
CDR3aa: CASSRPGQGTYEQYF

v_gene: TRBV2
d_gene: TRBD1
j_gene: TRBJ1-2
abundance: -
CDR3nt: TGTGCCAGCAGAGACAGGGGGCGCGTTGGCTACACCTTC
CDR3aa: CASRDRGRVGYTF

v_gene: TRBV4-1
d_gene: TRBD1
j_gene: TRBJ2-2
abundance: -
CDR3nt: TGCGCCAGCAGTTTCACAGGGGTGGGCACCGGGGAGCTGTTTTTT
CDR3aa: CASSFTGVGTGELFF

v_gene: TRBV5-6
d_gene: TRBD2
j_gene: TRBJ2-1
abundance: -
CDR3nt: TGTGCCAGCAGCGTAAGGTTGAGACGGGGGGTGGTTGATGAGCAGTTCTTC
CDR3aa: CASSVRLRRGVVDEQFF

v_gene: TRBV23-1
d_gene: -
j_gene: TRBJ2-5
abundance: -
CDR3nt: TGCGCCAGCAGTCAAACCAGGGGGGCCGAAGTCGGGACCCAGTACTTC
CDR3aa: CASSQTRGAEVGTQYF

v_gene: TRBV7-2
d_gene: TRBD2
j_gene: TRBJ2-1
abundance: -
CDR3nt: TGTGCCAGCAGCCCCGGGACTAGCGGGGGCCAGAACAATGAGCAGTTCTTC
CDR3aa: CASSPGTSGGQNNEQFF

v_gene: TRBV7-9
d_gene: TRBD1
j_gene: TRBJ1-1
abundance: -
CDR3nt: TGTGCCAGCAGCTTACCTTGGACAGGGCCGTTCGGCACTGAAGCTTTCTTT
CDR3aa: CASSLPWTGPFGTEAFF

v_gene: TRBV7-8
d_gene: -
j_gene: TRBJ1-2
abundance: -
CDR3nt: TGTGCCAGCAGCTACGCGTTGGGAGGGGACTTCGCCTATGGCTACACCTTC
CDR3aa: CASSYALGGDFAYGYTF

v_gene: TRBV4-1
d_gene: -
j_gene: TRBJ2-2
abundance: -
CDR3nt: TGCGCCAGCAGCCATTCACTTCTCCTTGCCGGGGAGCTGTTTTTT
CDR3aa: CASSHSLLLAGELFF

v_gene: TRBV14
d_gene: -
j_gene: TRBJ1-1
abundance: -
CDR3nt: TGTGCCAGCAGCTCCCCGACAGAGCCGAACACTGAAGCTTTCTTT
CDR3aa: CASSSPTEPNTEAFF

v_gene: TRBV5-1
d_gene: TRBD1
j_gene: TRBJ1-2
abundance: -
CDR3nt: TGCGCCAGCAGCTCCCCGGACAGGGCTGGGGGTGGCTACACCTTC
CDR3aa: CASSSPDRAGGGYTF

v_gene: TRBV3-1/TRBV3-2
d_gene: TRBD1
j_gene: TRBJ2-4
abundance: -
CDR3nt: TGTGCCAGCAGCCAAGCCAGGGGGATGGCCAAAAACATTCAGTACTTC
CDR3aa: CASSQARGMAKNIQYF

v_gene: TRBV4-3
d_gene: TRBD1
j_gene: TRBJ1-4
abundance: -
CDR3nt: TGCGCCAGCAGCCTAGAAACAGGGGCAACTAATGAAAAACTGTTTTTT
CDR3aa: CASSLETGATNEKLFF

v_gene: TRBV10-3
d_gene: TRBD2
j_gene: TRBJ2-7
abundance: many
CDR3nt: TGTGCCATCAGGAAGACTAGCGGGGGCTCCTACGAGCAGTACTTC
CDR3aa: CAIRKTSGGSYEQYF

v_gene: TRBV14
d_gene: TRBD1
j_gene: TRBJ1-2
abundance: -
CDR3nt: TGTGCCAGCAGCCAAGCTCAGCGGACAGGGAACTATGGCTACACCTTC
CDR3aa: CASSQAQRTGNYGYTF

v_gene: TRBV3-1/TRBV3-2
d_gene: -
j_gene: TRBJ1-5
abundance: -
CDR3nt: TGTGCCAGCAGCGCACAGTTATATAGCAATCAGCCCCAGCATTTT
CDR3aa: CASSAQLYSNQPQHF

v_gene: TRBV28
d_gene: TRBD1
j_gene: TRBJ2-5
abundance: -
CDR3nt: TGTGCCAGCCGTTCGACAGGGGGCGCAGAGACCCAGTACTTC
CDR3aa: CASRSTGGAETQYF

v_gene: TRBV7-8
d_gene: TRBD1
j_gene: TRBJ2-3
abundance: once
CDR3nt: TGTGCCAGCAGCCAAAACAGGGGGCTAGGGGCAGATACGCAGTATTTT
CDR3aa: CASSQNRGLGADTQYF

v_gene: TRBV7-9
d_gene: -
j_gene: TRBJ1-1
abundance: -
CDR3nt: TGTGCCAGCAGCCGACAACAAGTGACCACTGAAGCTTTCTTT
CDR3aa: CASSRQQVTTEAFF

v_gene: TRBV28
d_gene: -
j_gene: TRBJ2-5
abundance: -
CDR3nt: TGTGCCAGCAGTCCACTCGGACAAGGCCAAGAGACCCAGTACTTC
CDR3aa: CASSPLGQGQETQYF

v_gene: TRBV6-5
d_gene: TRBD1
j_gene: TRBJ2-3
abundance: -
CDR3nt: TGTGCCAGCACCGAGGACAGGGTGACAGATACGCAGTATTTT
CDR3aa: CASTEDRVTDTQYF

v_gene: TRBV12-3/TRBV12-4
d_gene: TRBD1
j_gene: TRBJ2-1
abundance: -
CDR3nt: TGTGCCAGCAGGCCTACAGGGGGCGCGCAGTTCTTC
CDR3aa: CASRPTGGAQFF

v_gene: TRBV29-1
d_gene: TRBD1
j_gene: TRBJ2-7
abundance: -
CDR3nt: TGCAGTGGGATTTGGACAGGTGATCCCTACGAGCAGTACTTC
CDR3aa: CSGIWTGDPYEQYF

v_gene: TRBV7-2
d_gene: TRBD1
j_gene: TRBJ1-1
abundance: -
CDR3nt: TGTGCCAGCAGGACAGGGGGCAGGACCACTGAAGCTTTCTTT
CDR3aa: CASRTGGRTTEAFF

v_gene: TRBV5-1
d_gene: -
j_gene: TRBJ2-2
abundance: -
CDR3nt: TGCGCCAGCAGCACAGGACCGATCACCGGGGAGCTGTTTTTT
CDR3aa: CASSTGPITGELFF

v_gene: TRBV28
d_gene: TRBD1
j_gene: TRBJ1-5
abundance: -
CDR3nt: TGTGCCGGCGCCCGTGGGACAGCTTACAATCAGCCCCAGCATTTT
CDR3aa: CAGARGTAYNQPQHF